A selection of T cell receptor beta chains follows, all from one sample in a study of identifying expanded T cells in peripheral blood. Some clones are missing from TCRdb's copy, which holds only in-frame ones; the method was immunoSEQ multiplex PCR. The repertoire holds 100,000 or so clones, with around 88% as singletons. The sample taken for sequencing was blood. The receptor set was obtained from a person aged 18 to 70 in good health. The CDR3 runs from the conserved cysteine through the conserved F or W. Fields, in order: D gene, J gene, clone size, V gene, CDR3 DNA, CDR3 protein. A D gene is named only where the DNA matches it firmly. Rows may omit the clone size; those that give it use once, few, many or a size class.

D gene: TRBD2; J gene: TRBJ2-1; clone size: NA; V gene: TRBV7-3; CDR3 DNA: TGTGCCAGCAGCTCCACTAGCGGGGGGCTGGGTGAGCAGTTCTTC; CDR3 protein: CASSSTSGGLGEQFF
D gene: TRBD1; J gene: TRBJ1-2; clone size: NA; V gene: TRBV19; CDR3 DNA: TGTGCCAGTAGTCCTGGACAGGGCCCTTATGGCTACACCTTC; CDR3 protein: CASSPGQGPYGYTF
D gene: NA; J gene: TRBJ1-2; clone size: NA; V gene: TRBV28; CDR3 DNA: TGTGCCAGCAGTTTGGTCAGGGTGGACTATGGCTACACCTTC; CDR3 protein: CASSLVRVDYGYTF
D gene: NA; J gene: TRBJ1-1; clone size: few; V gene: TRBV29-1; CDR3 DNA: TGCAGCGTTGTTTGGGGGAACACTGAAGCTTTCTTT; CDR3 protein: CSVVWGNTEAFF
D gene: NA; J gene: TRBJ2-1; clone size: NA; V gene: TRBV11-2; CDR3 DNA: TGTGCCAGCAGCTTAGTTTGGGGTGTAGCAGGCAATCAGGAGCAGTTCTTC; CDR3 protein: CASSLVWGVAGNQEQFF
D gene: TRBD1; J gene: TRBJ2-7; clone size: NA; V gene: TRBV6-6; CDR3 DNA: TGTGCCAGCAGTACGGGCGACAGGGCCTACGAGCAGTACTTC; CDR3 protein: CASSTGDRAYEQYF
D gene: TRBD2; J gene: TRBJ2-1; clone size: NA; V gene: TRBV12-5; CDR3 DNA: TGTGCTAGTTCGCGACTAGCGGTGGGTGAGCAGTTCTTC; CDR3 protein: CASSRLAVGEQFF
D gene: TRBD1; J gene: TRBJ2-7; clone size: NA; V gene: TRBV27; CDR3 DNA: TGTGCCAGCAGACCTTCCGGGACAGTTTCCTACGAGCAGTACTTC; CDR3 protein: CASRPSGTVSYEQYF
D gene: NA; J gene: TRBJ2-5; clone size: NA; V gene: TRBV5-1; CDR3 DNA: TGCGCCAGCAGCCAAACGGGGGGCGCAGAGACCCAGTACTTC; CDR3 protein: CASSQTGGAETQYF
D gene: NA; J gene: TRBJ1-6; clone size: NA; V gene: TRBV6-4; CDR3 DNA: TGTGCCAGCAGTGCCAGGGACGGTTCACCCCTCCACTTT; CDR3 protein: CASSARDGSPLHF
D gene: NA; J gene: TRBJ2-7; clone size: NA; V gene: TRBV9; CDR3 DNA: TGTGCCAGCAGCGTGTCTGGGACCTACGAGCAGTACTTC; CDR3 protein: CASSVSGTYEQYF
D gene: NA; J gene: TRBJ1-2; clone size: NA; V gene: TRBV5-1; CDR3 DNA: TGCGCCAGCAGCTTGGCGGGGAGAGGCTACACCTTC; CDR3 protein: CASSLAGRGYTF
D gene: NA; J gene: TRBJ2-7; clone size: NA; V gene: TRBV7-8; CDR3 DNA: TGTGCCAGCAGCTCCCAAGGCTCGTCCTACGAGCAGTACTTC; CDR3 protein: CASSSQGSSYEQYF
D gene: NA; J gene: TRBJ1-1; clone size: NA; V gene: TRBV6-6; CDR3 DNA: TGTGCCAGCAGCCACGGATGGCAAACTGAAGCTTTCTTT; CDR3 protein: CASSHGWQTEAFF
D gene: NA; J gene: TRBJ2-6; clone size: NA; V gene: TRBV6-1; CDR3 DNA: TGTGCCAGCAGTGAAATCCACCCGTCTGGGGCCAACGTCCTGACTTTC; CDR3 protein: CASSEIHPSGANVLTF
D gene: NA; J gene: TRBJ1-2; clone size: once; V gene: TRBV5-6; CDR3 DNA: TGTGCCAGCAGCCGACAGGTTGTCTATGGCTACACCTTC; CDR3 protein: CASSRQVVYGYTF
D gene: NA; J gene: TRBJ2-4; clone size: once; V gene: TRBV19; CDR3 DNA: TGTGCCAGTAGTATAGGTGCCGGCCTTCGGGGAAACATTCAGTACTTC; CDR3 protein: CASSIGAGLRGNIQYF
D gene: NA; J gene: TRBJ2-7; clone size: once; V gene: TRBV7-9; CDR3 DNA: TGTGCCAGCAGCTTCGGGAATTACGAGGAGTACTTC; CDR3 protein: CASSFGNYEEYF
D gene: NA; J gene: TRBJ2-1; clone size: few; V gene: TRBV15; CDR3 DNA: TGTGCCACCAGCAGAGAATCGGGCAGGCCGACCACCTACAATGAGCAGTTCTTC; CDR3 protein: CATSRESGRPTTYNEQFF
D gene: NA; J gene: TRBJ2-3; clone size: NA; V gene: TRBV27; CDR3 DNA: TGTGCCAGCAGTTTCTCTGGACAGATTAGCACAGATACGCAGTATTTT; CDR3 protein: CASSFSGQISTDTQYF
D gene: NA; J gene: TRBJ1-4; clone size: NA; V gene: TRBV6-5; CDR3 DNA: TGTGCCAGCAGCCTACAGGGAGCTAATGAAAAACTGTTTTTT; CDR3 protein: CASSLQGANEKLFF
D gene: NA; J gene: TRBJ1-2; clone size: NA; V gene: TRBV20-1; CDR3 DNA: TGCAGTGCCCCCGGTGATGGCTACACCTTC; CDR3 protein: CSAPGDGYTF
D gene: NA; J gene: TRBJ1-2; clone size: NA; V gene: TRBV7-9; CDR3 DNA: TGTGCCAGCAGCTTAACGACCCACAGGGTGGACGGGAATTCTGGCTACACCTTC; CDR3 protein: CASSLTTHRVDGNSGYTF
D gene: NA; J gene: TRBJ2-5; clone size: NA; V gene: TRBV11-2; CDR3 DNA: TGTGCCAGCAGCTCTAGTGGGGTAATCCAGGAGACCCAGTACTTC; CDR3 protein: CASSSSGVIQETQYF
D gene: TRBD1; J gene: TRBJ2-7; clone size: NA; V gene: TRBV7-2; CDR3 DNA: TGTGCCAGCAGCCCAAGACAGGGCTCCTACGAGCAGTACTTC; CDR3 protein: CASSPRQGSYEQYF
D gene: TRBD1; J gene: TRBJ2-5; clone size: once; V gene: TRBV7-9; CDR3 DNA: TGTGCCAGCAGCTTAGTAGGGACAGGGCTCCAAGAGACCCAGTACTTC; CDR3 protein: CASSLVGTGLQETQYF
D gene: TRBD2; J gene: TRBJ2-3; clone size: NA; V gene: TRBV12-5; CDR3 DNA: TGTGCTAGTGGTTTGGGTAGAACGGTAGCGGGAGTCGATACGCAGTATTTT; CDR3 protein: CASGLGRTVAGVDTQYF
D gene: TRBD1; J gene: TRBJ1-3; clone size: few; V gene: TRBV7-9; CDR3 DNA: TGTGCCAGCAGCCCCGCCCGAGACAGGGCGCCTGGAAACACCATATATTTT; CDR3 protein: CASSPARDRAPGNTIYF
D gene: TRBD2; J gene: TRBJ2-7; clone size: NA; V gene: TRBV7-9; CDR3 DNA: TGTGCCAGCAGCCCGACTAGCGGGGGACCTATCGCTTACGAGCAGTACTTC; CDR3 protein: CASSPTSGGPIAYEQYF
D gene: NA; J gene: TRBJ2-1; clone size: NA; V gene: TRBV28; CDR3 DNA: TGTGCCAGCAGTTTCCCCTTGGGCCTAATCGGAGCTGAGCAGTTCTTC; CDR3 protein: CASSFPLGLIGAEQFF
D gene: NA; J gene: TRBJ2-1; clone size: NA; V gene: TRBV7-9; CDR3 DNA: TGTGCCACTAGCACTGACCGAGGCTCCTACAATGAGCAGTTCTTC; CDR3 protein: CATSTDRGSYNEQFF
D gene: TRBD1; J gene: TRBJ1-2; clone size: NA; V gene: TRBV14; CDR3 DNA: TGTGCCAGCAGCCAAGTTCCCAGGACAGGGTATGGCTACACCTTC; CDR3 protein: CASSQVPRTGYGYTF
D gene: NA; J gene: TRBJ1-1; clone size: NA; V gene: TRBV5-1; CDR3 DNA: TGCGCCAGCAGCTTCGGCAGCTATAACACTGAAGCTTTCTTT; CDR3 protein: CASSFGSYNTEAFF
D gene: NA; J gene: TRBJ1-4; clone size: NA; V gene: TRBV27; CDR3 DNA: TGTGCCAGCAGCCGGTCCCTGATAAATGAAAAACTGTTTTTT; CDR3 protein: CASSRSLINEKLFF
D gene: NA; J gene: TRBJ2-1; clone size: NA; V gene: TRBV5-6; CDR3 DNA: TGTGCCAGCAGCTTGGGACTTCGACCGCCCAATGAGCAGTTCTTC; CDR3 protein: CASSLGLRPPNEQFF
D gene: NA; J gene: TRBJ1-2; clone size: NA; V gene: TRBV19; CDR3 DNA: TGTGCCAGTAGTATATCGGGCAGGGATTATGGCTACACCTTC; CDR3 protein: CASSISGRDYGYTF
D gene: NA; J gene: TRBJ2-1; clone size: NA; V gene: TRBV14; CDR3 DNA: TGTGCCAGCAGCCTCGGTAGGGGGAATGAGCAGTTCTTC; CDR3 protein: CASSLGRGNEQFF